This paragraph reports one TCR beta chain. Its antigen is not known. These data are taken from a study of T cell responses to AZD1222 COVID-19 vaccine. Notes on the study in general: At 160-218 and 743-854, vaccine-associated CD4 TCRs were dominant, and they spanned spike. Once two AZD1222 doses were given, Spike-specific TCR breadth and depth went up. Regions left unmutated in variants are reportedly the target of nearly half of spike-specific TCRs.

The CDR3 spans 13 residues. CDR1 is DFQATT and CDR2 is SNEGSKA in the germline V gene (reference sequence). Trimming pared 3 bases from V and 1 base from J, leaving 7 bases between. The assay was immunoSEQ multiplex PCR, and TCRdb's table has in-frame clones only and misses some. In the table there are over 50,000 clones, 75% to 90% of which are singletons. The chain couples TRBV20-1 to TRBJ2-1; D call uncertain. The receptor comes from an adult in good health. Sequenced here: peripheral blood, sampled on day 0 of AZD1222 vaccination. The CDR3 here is CSASRKSYNEQFF. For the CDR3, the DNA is TGCAGTGCTAGTCGGAAATCCTACAATGAGCAGTTCTTC.